The 9 T cell receptor beta chains reported below all come from one sample, sequenced in a study of cytomegalovirus exposure and HLA in healthy donors. PCR amplification relied on 60 Vbeta primers (plus 13 Jbeta primers). Clones were read by immunoSEQ multiplex PCR, and TCRdb kept only the in-frame ones, dropping some. The sample has 170,000 or so clones, just over 75% seen once; the top ten hold less than 1.5%. The sequenced sample was PBMCs. These receptors all come from a woman between 25 and 40 years old in good health and CMV-seropositive.

The chain combines TRBV6-5 with TRBJ1-5; D is perhaps TRBD1 (6 bases). V shed 6 bases and J shed 6 bases, with 15 bases lying between them. The length of the CDR3 is 14 residues. Germline values: CDR1 MNHEY, CDR2 SVGAGI. The CDR3 reads CASRNLDRSQPQHF. CDR3 nucleotide sequence: TGTGCCAGCAGAAATCTCGACAGGAGTCAGCCCCAGCATTTT.

V and J are TRBV4-1 and TRBJ1-5; TRBD1 agrees at 8 bases. The CDR3 contains 15 residues. The ends lost 1 base at V and 7 bases at J; junction bases unmatched: 6. The germline V gene encodes CDR1 MGHRA and CDR2 YSYEKL. CDR3 sequence: CASSQADRERQPQHF. CDR3 sequence (DNA): TGCGCCAGCAGCCAAGCGGACAGGGAGAGGCAGCCCCAGCATTTT.

This sequence joins TRBV30 and TRBJ2-4, with D possibly TRBD2 on 6 matching bases. CDR1 and CDR2 from the germline V gene are GTSNPN and SVGIG (reference sequence). The CDR3 is 14 amino acids. V lost 2 bases to trimming and J lost 5 bases, with 13 bases between them. CDR3 in DNA: TGTGCCTGGAGTCCGACTAGATACCAAAACATTCAGTACTTC. The encoded protein is CAWSPTRYQNIQYF.

The genes are TRBV6-1 and TRBJ2-3; TRBD1 matches 9 bases. Germline CDR1 reads MNHNS; CDR2 reads SASEGT. V shed 3 bases, J shed 3 bases, and the junction held 10 bases outside the gene matches. The CDR3 totals 17 residues. As DNA, the CDR3 is TGTGCCAGCAGTGACCCTCGGGACAGGGAGGGGACAGATACGCAGTATTTT. Protein product: CASSDPRDREGTDTQYF.

In DNA, the CDR3 is TGTGCCAGCAGCCTTACAGGGGGCGGCAATCAGCCCCAGCATTTT. This gives the protein CASSLTGGGNQPQHF. V usage is TRBV7-8 and J usage is TRBJ1-5; 9 nucleotides line up with TRBD1. Germline V gives CDR1 SGHVS, CDR2 FQNEAQ. The CDR3 totals 15 residues. Trimming took 5 bases from V and 2 from J; bases not matched to a gene: 4. Filled out from reference TRBV7-8 and TRBJ1-5, the complete variable domain reads GAGVSQSPRYKVAKRGQDVALRCDPISGHVSLFWYQQALGQGPEFLTYFQNEAQLDKSGLPSDRFFAERPEGSVSTLKIQRTQQEDSAVYLCASSLTGGGNQPQHFGDGTRLSIL.

This clone was detected only once. The rearrangement uses TRBV28 and TRBJ1-5; TRBD1 agrees at 8 bases. This CDR3 has 14 amino acids. The V gene's germline CDR1 is MDHEN and CDR2 SYDVKM. The junction had 3 bases not matched to a gene; V was cut back by 5 bases and J by 3 bases. The CDR3 DNA reads TGTGCCAGCAGTCGACAGGGGAACAATCAGCCCCAGCATTTT. Protein sequence: CASSRQGNNQPQHF.

The genes are TRBV7-6 and TRBJ1-1; 10 nucleotides match TRBD1. Unmatched junction bases numbered 8, after V lost 0 bases and J lost 4 bases. From germline, CDR1 is SGHVS and CDR2 FNYEAQ. The CDR3 has 17 amino acids. The chain's CDR3 is CASSLAEWGQGSTEAFF. The CDR3 bases are TGTGCCAGCAGCTTAGCGGAGTGGGGACAGGGGAGCACTGAAGCTTTCTTT.

The sample holds a few counts of this clone. The V call is TRBV5-4, the J call TRBJ2-7; 11 bases fit TRBD2. Looked up from germline, CDR1 is SGHNT and CDR2 is YYREEE (reference sequence). The CDR3 runs to 15 residues. J lost 5 bases, V lost 4 bases, and 8 bases had no gene match. The DNA of the CDR3 is TGTGCCAGCAGCGAAGGACTAGCGGGCGTCGACGAGCAGTACTTC. This sequence encodes CASSEGLAGVDEQYF.

The chain couples TRBV5-1 to TRBJ1-2, with TRBD1 matching over 8 bases. Germline-derived CDR1 and CDR2 are SGHRS and YFSETQ. The CDR3 runs to 14 residues. V lost 0 bases and J lost 7; bases outside the gene matches: 5. The CDR3 DNA sequence: TGCGCCAGCAGCTTGGGACAGGGGACGCGTGGCTACACCTTC. Residues: CASSLGQGTRGYTF. Filled out from reference TRBV5-1 and TRBJ1-2, the complete variable domain reads KAGVTQTPRYLIKTRGQQVTLSCSPISGHRSVSWYQQTPGQGLQFLFEYFSETQRNKGNFPGRFSGRQFSNSRSEMNVSTLELGDSALYLCASSLGQGTRGYTFGSGTRLTVV.